This is a list of T cell receptor beta chains from one sample in a study of Tregs in tolerant kidney transplant recipients. The method was immunoSEQ multiplex PCR; TCRdb's version includes in-frame clones alone and lacks a portion of them. The sample has about 110,000 clones, around 90% seen once. Source: CD4+ T cells from blood, taken before the transplant. These receptors all stem from a human donor who received a combined kidney and bone marrow transplant. Both conserved end residues are part of each CDR3. A D gene is named only where the DNA matches it firmly. The size of a clone is reported for some rows only, either as once, few or many, or as a class for expanded clones.

cdr3_aa cdr3_nt v_call d_call clone_size j_call
CASTQTGSTEAFF TGTGCCAGCACCCAGACAGGTTCGACTGAAGCTTTCTTT TRBV6-5 . . TRBJ1-1
CASSLDAGGPVYTQYF TGTGCCAGCAGCTTAGATGCGGGGGGGCCGGTGTATACGCAGTATTTT TRBV11-2 TRBD2 . TRBJ2-3
CASGSLSGGSNEQFF TGTGCCAGCGGCTCCCTTAGCGGGGGGTCCAATGAGCAGTTCTTC TRBV6-1 TRBD2 . TRBJ2-1
CASIPRQGYTEAFF TGTGCCAGCATCCCACGACAGGGATATACTGAAGCTTTCTTT TRBV6-5 TRBD1 . TRBJ1-1
CASSFPIAGGDYEQYF TGTGCCAGCAGCTTCCCGATAGCGGGAGGGGACTACGAGCAGTACTTC TRBV7-8 TRBD2 . TRBJ2-7
CASESGTGVQETQYF TGCGCCAGCGAATCCGGGACAGGGGTCCAGGAGACCCAGTACTTC TRBV5-1 TRBD1 . TRBJ2-5
CASSHDRSLNTEAFF TGTGCCAGCAGCCACGACAGATCCCTGAACACTGAAGCTTTCTTT TRBV7-9 . . TRBJ1-1
CAWTPGQGGYNEQFF TGTGCCTGGACCCCAGGGCAGGGGGGCTACAATGAGCAGTTCTTC TRBV30 . . TRBJ2-1
CASSPEDLQGSYQETQYF TGTGCCAGCTCACCAGAGGACCTTCAGGGATCTTACCAAGAGACCCAGTACTTC TRBV18 . . TRBJ2-5
CASSLDMEDRPHF TGTGCCAGCAGCTTAGATATGGAGGACAGGCCCCACTTC TRBV11-3 TRBD1 . TRBJ2-7
CASSLLRGNQPQHF TGTGCCAGCAGCTTGCTTAGGGGGAATCAGCCCCAGCATTTT TRBV5-6 . . TRBJ1-5
CASSELSRGGAFF TGTGCCAGCAGTGAATTGAGTCGGGGGGGAGCTTTCTTT TRBV25-1 . . TRBJ1-1
CASSPVNGNYGYTF TGTGCCAGCAGCCCCGTGAACGGGAACTATGGCTACACCTTC TRBV5-6 . . TRBJ1-2
CASRQGSEEQYF TGTGCCAGCAGACAGGGATCTGAGGAGCAGTACTTC TRBV2 . . TRBJ2-7
CASSISRGQPYNEQFF TGTGCCAGTAGTATATCGCGGGGGCAACCCTACAATGAGCAGTTCTTC TRBV19 . . TRBJ2-1
CASSATGSNEKLFF TGTGCCAGCAGCGCCACAGGGTCTAATGAAAAACTGTTTTTT TRBV9 . . TRBJ1-4
CASSESTAYGYTF TGTGCCAGCAGTGAGTCGACAGCGTATGGCTACACCTTC TRBV6-1 . . TRBJ1-2
CASSYSRRVNYGYTF TGTGCCAGCAGTTACTCGCGGCGGGTTAACTATGGCTACACCTTC TRBV6-5 . . TRBJ1-2
CASFRTGGNEQFF TGCGCCAGCTTCCGGACAGGGGGCAATGAGCAGTTCTTC TRBV5-1 TRBD1 . TRBJ2-1
CASSVQASSYEQYF TGTGCCAGCAGCGTACAGGCGAGCTCCTACGAGCAGTACTTC TRBV9 . . TRBJ2-7
CASRRRVWDTQYF TGTGCCAGCAGACGCAGGGTTTGGGATACGCAGTATTTT TRBV27 . few TRBJ2-3
CASINPVGEGNEQYF . TRBV21-1 . . TRBJ2-7
CASSSGDSYEQYF TGTGCCAGCAGCTCGGGGGACAGCTACGAGCAGTACTTC TRBV11-3 . . TRBJ2-7
CASSKDRGYEQYF TGTGCCAGCAGCAAGGACAGGGGATACGAGCAGTACTTC TRBV7-2 TRBD1 once TRBJ2-7
CASSHPTGLTGELFF TGTGCCAGCAGCCATCCGACAGGGCTGACCGGGGAGCTGTTTTTT TRBV11-2 TRBD1 few TRBJ2-2
CASNPGQANYGYTF TGTGCCAGCAATCCGGGACAGGCTAACTATGGCTACACCTTC TRBV28 TRBD1 . TRBJ1-2
CASSVWNSAGELFF TGTGCCAGCAGCGTATGGAATAGCGCCGGGGAGCTGTTTTTT TRBV9 . . TRBJ2-2
CASSRGVGTVGGELFF TGTGCCAGCAGTCGAGGGGTTGGGACAGTTGGCGGGGAGCTGTTTTTT TRBV2 TRBD1 few TRBJ2-2
CASSLGRGGGYTGELFF TGTGCCAGCAGCTTAGGGCGAGGCGGGGGGTACACCGGGGAGCTGTTTTTT TRBV11-2 TRBD2 . TRBJ2-2
CASSSLGHSETQYF TGCGCCAGCAGCTCGCTGGGACATTCGGAGACCCAGTACTTC TRBV5-1 . . TRBJ2-5
CASSVGGFGYTF TGTGCCAGCAGCGTTGGAGGATTCGGCTACACCTTC TRBV9 . . TRBJ1-2
CASSLATLTGELFF TGTGCCAGCAGCTTAGCGACACTCACCGGGGAGCTGTTTTTT TRBV11-2 . once TRBJ2-2
CASTSPHGEQYF TGTGCCAGCACCTCCCCCCACGGCGAGCAGTACTTC TRBV28 . once TRBJ2-7
CASSDRDSLAKNIQYF TGTGCCAGCAGCGATAGAGACTCCCTAGCCAAAAACATTCAGTACTTC TRBV9 . . TRBJ2-4
CAWSPTGQTAFEQYF TGTGCCTGGAGTCCGACGGGACAGACTGCTTTCGAGCAGTACTTC TRBV30 TRBD1 . TRBJ2-7
CASSRSYNEQFF TGTGCCAGCAGTCGCTCCTACAATGAGCAGTTCTTC TRBV2 . once TRBJ2-1
CAWSEGAGPQHF TGTGCCTGGAGTGAGGGGGCCGGGCCCCAGCATTTT TRBV30 TRBD1 . TRBJ1-5
CASNGGGAPYNEQFF TGTGCCAGCAATGGAGGGGGGGCCCCCTACAATGAGCAGTTCTTC TRBV6-6 . . TRBJ2-1
CASSLAGSGEAFF TGCGCCAGCAGCTTGGCCGGGTCGGGGGAGGCTTTCTTT TRBV5-1 . . TRBJ1-1
CASSLLRTGSTGELFF TGCGCCAGCAGCCTACTACGGACAGGGAGCACCGGGGAGCTGTTTTTT TRBV4-3 TRBD1 . TRBJ2-2
CASSDLLSWGGDTQYF TGTGCCAGCAGTGACCTGCTTTCCTGGGGGGGAGATACGCAGTATTTT TRBV25-1 TRBD2 . TRBJ2-3
CASSLRQGPYEQYF TGTGCCAGCAGCCTCCGACAGGGGCCCTACGAGCAGTACTTC TRBV9 TRBD1 . TRBJ2-7
CASSIGGGTTDTQYF TGTGCCAGTAGTATCGGCGGGGGTACCACAGATACGCAGTATTTT TRBV19 TRBD2 . TRBJ2-3
CASSRIGGRVPYEQYF TGTGCCAGCAGCCGTATTGGGGGCAGGGTTCCCTACGAGCAGTACTTC TRBV7-2 . . TRBJ2-7
CASSKATDPYEQYF TGTGCCAGCAGCAAAGCGACAGACCCCTACGAGCAGTACTTC TRBV7-9 . . TRBJ2-7
CAISPRTNQETQYF TGTGCCATCAGTCCTAGGACAAACCAAGAGACCCAGTACTTC TRBV10-3 . . TRBJ2-5
CASSPLSPGTGFKGEKLFF TGTGCCAGTAGTCCATTAAGTCCCGGGACAGGATTCAAGGGTGAAAAACTGTTTTTT TRBV19 TRBD1 . TRBJ1-4
CASSPPSGRAVGEQFF TGTGCCAGCTCACCACCTAGCGGGAGGGCCGTCGGTGAGCAGTTCTTC TRBV18 TRBD2 . TRBJ2-1